This TCR beta chain was profiled in a study of graft-versus-host responses after intestinal transplantation. The protocol was immunoSEQ multiplex PCR, while the TCRdb copy is restricted to in-frame clones and leaves out a portion. The data show some 81,000 clones, about 88% seen once. In the case of this clone: Its antigen remains unidentified.

The study's findings and limits: In recipient marrow, GvH clones were found, and some appeared first in ileum or blood.

The CDR3 is 17 residues long. Germline V lookup: CDR1 MDHEN, CDR2 SYDVKM. The V segment lost 5 bases and the J segment 7 bases; nucleotides outside the gene matches: 15. The input for sequencing was unstimulated CD4+ T cells sorted from spleen or lymph node cells, taken before intestinal transplant. The source is a human donor who received an intestinal transplant. The chain is built from TRBV28 and TRBJ1-5; TRBD1 matches 9 bases. The CDR3 DNA reads as TGTGCCAGCAGTACCGACAGGGGGGGCCTGTACTCCCAGCCCCAGCATTTT. It encodes CASSTDRGGLYSQPQHF. The complete variable domain, with remaining parts taken from reference TRBV28 and TRBJ1-5, reads DVKVTQSSRYLVKRTGEKVFLECVQDMDHENMFWYRQDPGLGLRLIYFSYDVKMKEKGDIPEGYSVSREKKERFSLILESASTNQTSMYLCASSTDRGGLYSQPQHFGDGTRLSIL.